This TCR beta chain was obtained from a study of cytomegalovirus exposure and HLA in healthy donors. The CDR3 is made up of 15 amino acids. CDR1 and CDR2 from the germline V gene are SGHRS and YFSETQ. V was trimmed by 1 base and J by 5 bases, leaving 15 bases between them. The study ran its PCR with 60 Vbeta and 13 Jbeta primers. Repertoires were generated with immunoSEQ multiplex PCR, while TCRdb's copy carries only in-frame clones and drops some. The data hold about 59,000 clones, with roughly 80% observed a single time. On this clone itself: Antigen specificity is unknown.

General study results and limits: In vitro testing confirmed a few CMV-associated chains as specific for CMV antigens.

Source material: PBMCs. The receptor comes from a woman aged 40 to 50 in good health and CMV-seronegative. The rearrangement uses TRBV5-1 and TRBJ2-5, with a weak D call TRBD2 (6 bases). CDR3 nucleotides: TGCGCCAGCAGCTTGATGGCGGCTGCGGGGGAGACCCAGTACTTC. Its protein product is CASSLMAAAGETQYF.